The rows below give T cell receptor beta chains drawn from one sample of a study of blood T cell repertoires in COVID-19. Repertoires were generated with immunoSEQ multiplex PCR, while TCRdb's copy carries only in-frame clones and drops some. The table records 250,000 to 300,000 clones, approximately 91% of them present only once. The sample was PBMCs or T cells enriched from blood (not recorded which). All receptors come from a woman aged 35 to 49 with acute COVID-19. Each CDR3 is given with its conserved first and last residue. D genes are given only for firm matches. Size values are once, few and many counts, or a class for expanded clones, and some rows have none.

abundance: -; v_gene: TRBV7-9; d_gene: TRBD2; j_gene: TRBJ2-3; CDR3nt: TGTGCCAGCAGCTGGAGTAGCGGGGGACTAGATACGCAGTATTTT; CDR3aa: CASSWSSGGLDTQYF
abundance: -; v_gene: TRBV27; d_gene: -; j_gene: TRBJ2-6; CDR3nt: TGTGCCAGCAGTTTTACGGTTGCTGGGGCCAACGTCCTGACTTTC; CDR3aa: CASSFTVAGANVLTF
abundance: -; v_gene: TRBV4-1; d_gene: -; j_gene: TRBJ2-3; CDR3nt: TGCGCCAGCAGCGAACTAGTCACAGATACGCAGTATTTT; CDR3aa: CASSELVTDTQYF
abundance: once; v_gene: TRBV7-9; d_gene: -; j_gene: TRBJ2-6; CDR3nt: TGTGCCAGCAGCGCTAGGGGCTCTGGGGCCAACGTCCTGACTTTC; CDR3aa: CASSARGSGANVLTF
abundance: -; v_gene: TRBV6-5; d_gene: -; j_gene: TRBJ1-2; CDR3nt: TGTGCCAGCAGTTACTCTCAGATGAACTATGGCTACACCTTC; CDR3aa: CASSYSQMNYGYTF
abundance: -; v_gene: TRBV7-3; d_gene: TRBD2; j_gene: TRBJ2-5; CDR3nt: TGTGCCAGCAGCCCTGGACTAGCGGGGGGCCAAGAGACCCAGTACTTC; CDR3aa: CASSPGLAGGQETQYF
abundance: -; v_gene: TRBV11-2; d_gene: -; j_gene: TRBJ1-2; CDR3nt: TGTGCCAGCAGCTTAGATCAGTGGCGGGGGCTTGGCTACACCTTC; CDR3aa: CASSLDQWRGLGYTF
abundance: once; v_gene: TRBV10-1; d_gene: TRBD1; j_gene: TRBJ1-2; CDR3nt: TGCGCCATCGGACAGGGGTCTCATGGCTACACCTTC; CDR3aa: CAIGQGSHGYTF
abundance: -; v_gene: TRBV5-1; d_gene: TRBD1; j_gene: TRBJ1-2; CDR3nt: TGCGCCAGCAGCTTGGAACAGGGGGGCCCCGGTGGCTACACCTTC; CDR3aa: CASSLEQGGPGGYTF
abundance: few; v_gene: TRBV2; d_gene: TRBD2; j_gene: TRBJ2-3; CDR3nt: TGTGCCAGCAGTTCCAGCGGGGCAAGCACAGATACGCAGTATTTT; CDR3aa: CASSSSGASTDTQYF
abundance: -; v_gene: TRBV6-5; d_gene: -; j_gene: TRBJ1-2; CDR3nt: TGTGCCAGCAGTTACCACAGGGAATATGGCTACACCTTC; CDR3aa: CASSYHREYGYTF
abundance: -; v_gene: TRBV11-3; d_gene: TRBD2; j_gene: TRBJ2-3; CDR3nt: TGTGCCAGCAGCTTAGAGAAGACTAGCGTTCTCACAGATACGCAGTATTTT; CDR3aa: CASSLEKTSVLTDTQYF
abundance: once; v_gene: TRBV7-2; d_gene: TRBD1; j_gene: TRBJ1-2; CDR3nt: TGTGCCAGCAGCAGGACAGGGAACTATGGCTACACCTTC; CDR3aa: CASSRTGNYGYTF
abundance: -; v_gene: TRBV15; d_gene: -; j_gene: TRBJ1-1; CDR3nt: TGTGCCACCAGCAGAGAATTCGGGGGGCGTACTGAAGCTTTCTTT; CDR3aa: CATSREFGGRTEAFF
abundance: -; v_gene: TRBV3-1/TRBV3-2; d_gene: -; j_gene: TRBJ2-3; CDR3nt: TGTGCCAGCAGCCAAGAAGGTTTTGCAGGTATATATTTT; CDR3aa: CASSQEGFAGIYF